This entry features one TCR beta chain sequence. Other DNA sequences within the sample encode an identical CDR3. This sample stems from a study of blood T cell repertoires in COVID-19. Germline-derived CDR1 and CDR2 are KGHSH and LQKENI. Trimming cost V 3 bases and J 2 bases, with 13 bases left between them. There are 15 residues in the CDR3. Produced via immunoSEQ multiplex PCR; TCRdb's table is partial and in-frame only. Counted here are under 300,000 clones, roughly 89% occurring once; the ten biggest clones make up around 1.7%. The sequencing input was PBMCs or T cells enriched from blood (not recorded which). The chain is built from TRBV18 and TRBJ1-2; maybe TRBD1 (5 bases). The source is a woman aged 40 to 49 who had recovered from COVID-19. As DNA, the CDR3 is TGTGCCAGCTCACCCGGGAGAGGGACCAACTATGGCTACACCTTC. Encoded protein: CASSPGRGTNYGYTF. Full variable domain (remainder filled in from reference TRBV18 and TRBJ1-2): NAGVMQNPRHLVRRRGQEARLRCSPMKGHSHVYWYRQLPEEGLKFMVYLQKENIIDESGMPKERFSAEFPKEGPSILRIQQVVRGDSAAYFCASSPGRGTNYGYTFGSGTRLTVV.